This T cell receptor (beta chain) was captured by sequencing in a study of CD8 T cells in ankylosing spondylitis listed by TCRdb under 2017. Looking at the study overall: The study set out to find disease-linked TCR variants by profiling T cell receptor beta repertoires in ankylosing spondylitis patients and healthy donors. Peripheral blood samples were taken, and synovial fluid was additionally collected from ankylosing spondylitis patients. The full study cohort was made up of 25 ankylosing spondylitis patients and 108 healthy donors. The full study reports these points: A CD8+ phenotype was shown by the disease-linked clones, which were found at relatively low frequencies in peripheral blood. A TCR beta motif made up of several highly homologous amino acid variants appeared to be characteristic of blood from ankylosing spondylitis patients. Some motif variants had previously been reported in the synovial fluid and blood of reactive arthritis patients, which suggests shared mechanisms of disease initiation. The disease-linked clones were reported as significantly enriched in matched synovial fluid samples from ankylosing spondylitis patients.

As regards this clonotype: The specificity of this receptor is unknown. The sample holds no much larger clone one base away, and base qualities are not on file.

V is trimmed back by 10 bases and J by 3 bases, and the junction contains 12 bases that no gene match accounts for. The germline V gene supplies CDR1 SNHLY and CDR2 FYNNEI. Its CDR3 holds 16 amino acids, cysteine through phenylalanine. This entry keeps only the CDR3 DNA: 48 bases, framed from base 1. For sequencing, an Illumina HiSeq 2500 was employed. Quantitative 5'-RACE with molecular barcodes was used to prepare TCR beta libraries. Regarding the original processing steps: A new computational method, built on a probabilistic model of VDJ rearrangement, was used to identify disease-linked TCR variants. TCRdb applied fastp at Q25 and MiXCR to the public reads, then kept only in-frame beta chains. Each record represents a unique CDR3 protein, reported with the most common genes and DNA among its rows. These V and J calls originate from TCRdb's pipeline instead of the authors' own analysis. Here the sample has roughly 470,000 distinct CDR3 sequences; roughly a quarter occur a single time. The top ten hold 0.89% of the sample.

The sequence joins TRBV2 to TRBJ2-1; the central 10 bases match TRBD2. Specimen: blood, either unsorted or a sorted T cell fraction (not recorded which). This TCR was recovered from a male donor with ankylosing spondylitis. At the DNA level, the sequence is TGTGCCACCACAATCCTCGGGACTAGCGTCTACAATGAGCAGTTCTTC. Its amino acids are CATTILGTSVYNEQFF.